This TCR beta chain emerged from a study of cytomegalovirus exposure and HLA in healthy donors. PCR used 60 Vbeta primers and 13 Jbeta primers. The data were produced by immunoSEQ multiplex PCR, yet TCRdb's version contains in-frame clones alone and is incomplete. The sample carries about 170,000 clones, less than 85% recorded once. This clone appeared a few times. J was trimmed by 8 bases and V by 0 bases; bases with no gene match: 9. The germline V gene encodes CDR1 SGDLS and CDR2 YYNGEE. The CDR3 contains 15 residues. The J gene is TRBJ1-2, the V gene TRBV9; 8 bases align to TRBD1. The sequence came from a male donor in good health and CMV-seronegative. The sample was PBMCs. CDR3 sequence: CASSVAPDRVGGYTF. CDR3 nucleotides: TGTGCCAGCAGCGTAGCTCCGGACAGGGTAGGCGGCTACACCTTC.